This TCR beta chain comes out of a study of human T cells and chemical hapten exposure. Study overall: Sensitization employed 2% DPC on roughly 2 cm by roughly 2 cm of upper inner arm skin.

TCRdb passed the RACE reads through MiXCR, listing each CDR3 protein once. The table lists 75,000 to 100,000 distinct CDR3 sequences, 9.3% of them singletons. Germline CDR1 is SEHNR and CDR2 is FQNEAQ (reference sequence). The CDR3 totals 14 residues. V lost 5 bases and J 2 bases, leaving 13 bases between the germline ends. This clonotype appeared many times. Time point denoted: patch test 2, 6 weeks after DPC sensitization. Documented treatment: therapeutic diphenylcyclopropenone sensitization with weekly scalp DPC. The source was whole blood, collected in connection with sensitization to the hapten diphenylcyclopropenone (DPC). This clonotype originated in a woman aged 35 to 49 with alopecia areata. Some clones in this sample may be carry-over from other donors' samples. This chain joins TRBV7-9 and TRBJ2-7; TRBD1 might be the D (6 bases). The CDR3 DNA is TGTGCCAGCAGCCCGCGGACAGCCCCCTACGAGCAGTACTTC. It specifies CASSPRTAPYEQYF.